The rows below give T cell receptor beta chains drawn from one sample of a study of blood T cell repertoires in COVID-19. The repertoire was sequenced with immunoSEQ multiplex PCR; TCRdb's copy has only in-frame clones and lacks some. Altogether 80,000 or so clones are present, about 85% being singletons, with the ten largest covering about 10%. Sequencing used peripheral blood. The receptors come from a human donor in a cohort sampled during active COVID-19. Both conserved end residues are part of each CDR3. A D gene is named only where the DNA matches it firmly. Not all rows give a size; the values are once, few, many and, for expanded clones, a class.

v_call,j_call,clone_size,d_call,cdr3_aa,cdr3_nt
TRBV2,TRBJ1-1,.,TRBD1,CASGTGAFTEAFF,TGTGCCAGCGGGACAGGGGCCTTCACTGAAGCTTTCTTT
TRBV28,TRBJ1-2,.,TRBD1,CASSLGQGFDLYTF,TGTGCCAGCAGTCTCGGACAGGGATTTGACCTCTACACCTTC
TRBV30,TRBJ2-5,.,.,CAWDTRGAEETQYF,TGTGCCTGGGATACGCGCGGGGCTGAAGAGACCCAGTACTTC
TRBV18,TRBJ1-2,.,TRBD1,CASSPGQGFYGYTF,TGTGCCAGCTCGCCAGGACAGGGCTTCTATGGCTACACCTTC
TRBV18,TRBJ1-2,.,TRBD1,CASSPEGGVYGYTF,TGTGCCAGCTCACCAGAAGGGGGCGTCTATGGCTACACCTTC
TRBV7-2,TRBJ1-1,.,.,CASSLRGGTEAFF,TGTGCCAGCAGCTTAAGGGGCGGCACTGAAGCTTTCTTT
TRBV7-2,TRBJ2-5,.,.,CASSSYRAETQYF,TGTGCCAGCAGCTCTTACAGGGCTGAGACCCAGTACTTC
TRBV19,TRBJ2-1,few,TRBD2,CASSLGTSGRAAGEQFF,TGTGCCAGTAGTCTTGGGACTAGCGGGAGGGCGGCCGGTGAGCAGTTCTTC
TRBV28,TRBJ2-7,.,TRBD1,CASSLPFGTGTSQQYF,TGTGCCAGCAGTTTACCCTTTGGGACAGGCACCTCCCAGCAGTACTTC
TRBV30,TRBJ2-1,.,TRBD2,CAWSGTSGHGGEQFF,TGTGCCTGGAGTGGCACTAGCGGTCACGGAGGTGAGCAGTTCTTC
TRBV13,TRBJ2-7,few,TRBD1,CASSSGQGPAEQYF,TGTGCCAGCAGCTCAGGACAGGGCCCCGCCGAGCAGTACTTC
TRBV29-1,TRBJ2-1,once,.,CSVPTRGHGDEQFF,TGCAGCGTTCCCACTAGGGGACATGGGGATGAGCAGTTCTTC
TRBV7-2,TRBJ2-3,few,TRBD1,CASSPGQSKDTQYF,TGTGCCAGCAGCCCGGGACAGTCGAAAGATACGCAGTATTTT
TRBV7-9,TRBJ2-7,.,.,CASSLGRDSFSYEQYF,TGTGCCAGCAGCTTAGGCCGGGACTCCTTCTCCTACGAGCAGTACTTC
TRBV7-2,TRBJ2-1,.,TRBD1,CASSLNRDRGRNEQFF,TGTGCCAGCAGCTTAAATCGGGACAGGGGGCGCAATGAGCAGTTCTTC
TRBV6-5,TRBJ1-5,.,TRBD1,CATTDRQGYQPQHF,TGTGCCACCACGGACAGGCAGGGATATCAGCCCCAGCATTTT
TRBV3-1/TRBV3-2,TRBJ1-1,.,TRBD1,CASSRGTGYGNTEAFF,TGTGCCAGCAGCCGCGGGACAGGATATGGGAACACTGAAGCTTTCTTT
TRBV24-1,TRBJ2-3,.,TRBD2,CATSDPAGEVPDTQYF,TGTGCCACCAGTGACCCTGCGGGGGAAGTGCCAGATACGCAGTATTTT
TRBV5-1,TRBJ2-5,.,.,CASIPGLNTKGETQYF,TGCGCCAGCATCCCGGGACTCAACACGAAGGGAGAGACCCAGTACTTC
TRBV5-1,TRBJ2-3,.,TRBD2,CASSDPAAGGVYTQYF,TGCGCCAGCAGCGACCCGGCGGCGGGGGGAGTATATACGCAGTATTTT
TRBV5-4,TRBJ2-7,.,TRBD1,CATTHRDSYEQYF,TGTGCCACCACCCACCGGGACAGCTACGAGCAGTACTTC
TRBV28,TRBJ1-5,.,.,CASSTFQGQPQHF,TGTGCCAGCAGCACCTTTCAGGGTCAGCCCCAGCATTTT
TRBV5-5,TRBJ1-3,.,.,CASFRVDGNTIYF,TGTGCCAGCTTCAGGGTTGACGGAAACACCATATATTTT
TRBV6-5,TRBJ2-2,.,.,CASRAAGRVTGELFF,TGTGCCAGCAGAGCCGCCGGCCGGGTTACCGGGGAGCTGTTTTTT
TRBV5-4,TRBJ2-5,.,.,CASSLEYSEETQYF,TGTGCCAGCAGCTTGGAATACTCCGAAGAGACCCAGTACTTC
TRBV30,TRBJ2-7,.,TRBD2,CAWTSGGIEQYF,TGTGCCTGGACCAGCGGGGGGATCGAGCAGTACTTC
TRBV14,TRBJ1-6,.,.,CASSQTVNSPLHF,TGTGCCAGCAGCCAAACTGTAAATTCACCCCTCCACTTT
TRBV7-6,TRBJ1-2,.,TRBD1,CASSLGQGQGFGYTF,TGTGCCAGCAGCTTAGGACAGGGACAGGGTTTTGGCTACACCTTC
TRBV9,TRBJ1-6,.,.,CASSAGREGDSPLHF,TGTGCCAGCAGCGCCGGGAGGGAAGGGGATTCACCCCTCCACTTT
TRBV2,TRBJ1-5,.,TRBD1,CASSKGQGAMYF,TGTGCCAGCAGTAAGGGACAGGGGGCGATGTATTTT
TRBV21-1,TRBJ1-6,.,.,CASSKALLDRRCNSPLHF,TGTGCCAGCAGCAAAGCGCTTTTGGACAGGAGATGTAATTCACCCCTCCACTTT
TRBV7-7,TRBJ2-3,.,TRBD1,CASSTDRVANTQYF,TGTGCCAGCAGCACCGACAGGGTTGCGAATACGCAGTATTTT
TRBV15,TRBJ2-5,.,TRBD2,CATSRDRASGALRAQYF,TGTGCCACCAGCAGAGATAGGGCTAGCGGGGCGCTGAGGGCCCAGTACTTC
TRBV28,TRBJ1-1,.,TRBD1,CASSYDRVNTEAFF,TGTGCCAGCAGTTATGACAGGGTGAACACTGAAGCTTTCTTT
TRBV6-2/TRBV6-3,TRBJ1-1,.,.,CASSPMNTEAFF,TGTGCCAGCAGTCCCATGAACACTGAAGCTTTCTTT
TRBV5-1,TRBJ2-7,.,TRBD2,CASSLRSGREYEQYF,TGCGCCAGCAGCTTAAGGAGCGGGAGGGAGTACGAGCAGTACTTC
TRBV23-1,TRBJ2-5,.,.,CASSPPVAGAGETQYF,TGCGCCAGCAGTCCCCCGGTGGCGGGGGCCGGGGAGACCCAGTACTTC
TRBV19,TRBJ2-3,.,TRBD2,CASKLSPAGGTDTQYF,TGTGCCAGTAAGCTCTCGCCAGCGGGGGGGACAGATACGCAGTATTTT
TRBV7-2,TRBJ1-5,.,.,CASSASGSNQPQHF,TGTGCCAGCAGCGCCTCGGGTAGCAATCAGCCCCAGCATTTT
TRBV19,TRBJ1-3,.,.,CASSMRRQEAGNTIYF,TGTGCCAGTAGTATGAGGCGGCAGGAGGCTGGAAACACCATATATTTT
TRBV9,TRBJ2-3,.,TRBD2,CASSVAPTSGRNTQYF,TGTGCCAGCAGCGTAGCTCCAACTAGCGGGAGGAATACGCAGTATTTT